These 17 T cell receptor beta chains share one sample of origin, sequenced in a study of graft-versus-host responses after intestinal transplantation. Measured with immunoSEQ multiplex PCR; TCRdb has only the in-frame clones, and not every one. The sample yields some 120,000 clones, 90% seen once. Their recognized antigens are unknown. The sample was unstimulated CD4+ T cells sorted from spleen or lymph node cells, taken before intestinal transplant. These receptors were collected from a human donor who received an intestinal transplant.

The chain joins TRBV11-2 to TRBJ2-2; weak D call: TRBD2 (6 bases). CDR1 SGHAT and CDR2 FQNNGV come from the germline V gene. Trimming stripped 3 bases from V and 4 bases from J, with 9 bases between. The CDR3 covers 14 residues. CDR3 amino acids: CASSFRGFTGELFF. The CDR3 nucleotides read TGTGCCAGCAGCTTCCGGGGGTTCACCGGGGAGCTGTTTTTT. Supplemented by reference TRBV11-2 and TRBJ2-2, the full variable domain reads EAGVAQSPRYKIIEKRQSVAFWCNPISGHATLYWYQQILGQGPKLLIQFQNNGVVDDSQLPKDRFSAERLKGVDSTLKIQPAKLEDSAVYLCASSFRGFTGELFFGEGSRLTVL.

In this sample, this clone turned up once. V gene TRBV6-5 combines with J gene TRBJ2-1, with 9 bases identical to TRBD2. Germline assignment: CDR1 MNHEY and CDR2 SVGAGI. The junction had 5 bases not matched to a gene; V was cut back by 4 bases and J by 4 bases. There are 15 residues in the CDR3. The CDR3, as DNA: TGTGCCAGCAGTTTCGGGACTAGCAGTTACAATGAGCAGTTCTTC. This encodes CASSFGTSSYNEQFF.

The CDR3 is CASSQEDRGYEQYF. Written as DNA, the CDR3 is TGTGCCAGCAGCCAAGAGGACAGGGGGTACGAGCAGTACTTC. J is TRBJ2-7 and V is TRBV4-2; 10 bases align to TRBD1. Unmatched junction bases numbered 0, after V lost 0 bases and J lost 4 bases. Looked up from germline, CDR1 is LGHNA and CDR2 is YNFKEQ. The CDR3 length is 14 residues.

The chain employs TRBV5-1 and TRBJ2-1; 11 positions agree with TRBD2. The CDR3 totals 19 residues. The trim removed 1 base at V and 2 bases at J, leaving 11 bases unmatched. Germline V gene sequence: CDR1 SGHRS, CDR2 YFSETQ. The CDR3 protein is CASSLSPTSGSVAYNEQFF. CDR3 nucleotide sequence: TGCGCCAGCAGCTTGTCGCCCACTAGCGGGAGCGTCGCCTACAATGAGCAGTTCTTC.

The chain employs TRBV15 and TRBJ2-5, with 9 bases matching TRBD1. Trimming at V came to 0 bases and at J to 5 bases, leaving 4 bases not matched to a gene. Looked up from germline, CDR1 is LNHNV and CDR2 is YYDKDF (reference sequence). The CDR3 is 15 residues long. CDR3 residues: CATSRDGQGWETQYF. The CDR3 DNA sequence: TGTGCCACCAGCAGAGACGGACAGGGGTGGGAGACCCAGTACTTC.

This chain joins TRBV5-1 and TRBJ1-6; D perhaps matches TRBD1 (6 bases). The germline V gene encodes CDR1 SGHRS and CDR2 YFSETQ. Trimming took 2 bases from V and 9 from J, leaving 12 bases between them. CDR3 length: 14 residues. The CDR3 DNA reads as TGCGCCAGCAGCTTCCGGCAGGGGAGTTCACCCCTCCACTTT. Encoded protein: CASSFRQGSSPLHF.

The CDR3 here is CASSQVSGSANEQFF. The CDR3 DNA sequence: TGCGCCAGCAGCCAAGTTTCCGGGAGCGCAAATGAGCAGTTCTTC. The chain uses TRBV4-1 and TRBJ2-1; TRBD2 is a possible D gene (6 bases). Germline V gene lookup returns CDR1 MGHRA and CDR2 YSYEKL. The CDR3 consists of 15 residues. The V end was cut by 1 base, the J end by 7 bases, with 14 bases between.

The V call is TRBV2, the J call TRBJ1-4; 10 bases align to TRBD1. Looked up from germline, CDR1 is SNHLY and CDR2 is FYNNEI. J lost 6 bases, V lost 5 bases, and 6 bases had no gene match. This CDR3 is 15 amino acids long. CDR3 protein: CASSSDRGRDEKLFF. For the CDR3, the DNA is TGTGCCAGCAGTAGCGACAGGGGGCGCGATGAAAAACTGTTTTTT. The full variable domain, completed using reference TRBV2 and TRBJ1-4, is EPEVTQTPSHQVTQMGQEVILRCVPISNHLYFYWYRQILGQKVEFLVSFYNNEISEKSEIFDDQFSVERPDGSNFTLKIRSTKLEDSAMYFCASSSDRGRDEKLFFGSGTQLSVL.

The chain carries TRBV15 and TRBJ2-7; D uncertain. The CDR3 length is 13 residues. The ends were cut back, 0 bases at V and 2 bases at J, with 5 bases in the middle. From germline, CDR1 is LNHNV and CDR2 YYDKDF (reference sequence). CDR3 nucleotide sequence: TGTGCCACCAGCAGAGATTATGCCTACGAGCAGTACTTC. Amino acid sequence: CATSRDYAYEQYF.

This clone was recorded a few times. This sequence joins TRBV6-1 and TRBJ2-7; TRBD1 matches at 9 bases. The CDR3 has 13 residues. Germline trimming cut 6 bases from V and 7 bases from J; bases unmatched to any gene: 7. Germline V gene lookup returns CDR1 MNHNS and CDR2 SASEGT. The CDR3 sequence: CASRQQGAEEQYF. In DNA form, the CDR3 reads TGTGCCAGCAGGCAACAGGGGGCTGAAGAGCAGTACTTC.

This clone showed up just a few times. The rearrangement uses TRBV2 and TRBJ1-5; D is uncertain. Per germline, CDR1 SNHLY and CDR2 FYNNEI. The CDR3 runs 13 residues. Trimming left V 8 bases short and J 2 bases short, with 10 bases between. The CDR3: CASSEGGNQPQHF. DNA of the CDR3: TGTGCCAGCTCGGAGGGAGGCAATCAGCCCCAGCATTTT. The whole variable domain, remainder taken from reference TRBV2 and TRBJ1-5, is EPEVTQTPSHQVTQMGQEVILRCVPISNHLYFYWYRQILGQKVEFLVSFYNNEISEKSEIFDDQFSVERPDGSNFTLKIRSTKLEDSAMYFCASSEGGNQPQHFGDGTRLSIL.

The V call is TRBV7-2, the J call TRBJ1-2; 8 bases agree with TRBD1. J lost 4 bases, V lost 5 bases, and 9 bases had no gene match. CDR1 SGHTA and CDR2 FQGNSA come from the germline V gene. The CDR3 spans 15 residues. CDR3: CASSTRTGLSYGYTF. CDR3 DNA: TGTGCCAGCAGCACCCGGACAGGGTTAAGCTATGGCTACACCTTC.

The J gene is TRBJ2-5, the V gene TRBV7-9, with 13 bases identical to TRBD2. J gave up 5 bases and V 6 bases, and 6 bases lay outside the gene matches. CDR1 is SEHNR, CDR2 FQNEAQ, per germline (reference sequence). This CDR3 contains 15 residues. The CDR3 nucleotides are TGTGCCAGCAGAGCCGGACTAGCGGGAGAGGAGACCCAGTACTTC. Its translation is CASRAGLAGEETQYF.

CDR3 in amino acids: CAWSPRGNTEAFF. DNA for the CDR3: TGTGCCTGGAGTCCCAGGGGGAACACTGAAGCTTTCTTT. This sequence joins TRBV30 and TRBJ1-1; a weak D match, TRBD1 (6 bases). This CDR3 comprises 13 residues. In germline, CDR1 is GTSNPN, CDR2 SVGIG (reference sequence). Trimming stripped 2 bases from V and 1 base from J, with 8 bases between.

The chain is built from TRBV5-1 and TRBJ2-3; the D gene is possibly TRBD1 (6 bases). V was shortened by 2 bases and J by 6 bases, with 10 bases between the two germline ends. The CDR3 runs to 13 residues. The germline V gene encodes CDR1 SGHRS and CDR2 YFSETQ. CDR3 loop: CASSFGTPDTQYF. CDR3 DNA sequence: TGCGCCAGCAGCTTCGGGACACCCGATACGCAGTATTTT.

This chain uses TRBV5-4 with TRBJ1-4; no firm D call. Germline V gives CDR1 SGHNT, CDR2 YYREEE (reference sequence). V lost 0 bases, J lost 0 bases, and 6 bases lay in between. The CDR3 is made up of 15 amino acids. The CDR3 sequence: CASSLGSATNEKLFF. As DNA, the CDR3 is TGTGCCAGCAGCTTGGGTTCTGCAACTAATGAAAAACTGTTTTTT.

The genes are TRBV7-9 and TRBJ2-7; 9 nucleotides agree with TRBD2. CDR1 is SEHNR and CDR2 is FQNEAQ in the germline V gene (reference sequence). This CDR3 region has 15 residues. Unmatched junction bases numbered 10, after V lost 5 bases and J lost 5 bases. Here the CDR3 DNA reads TGTGCCAGCAGCCGGAGACTAGCGGAAATACACGAGCAGTACTTC. Translating gives CASSRRLAEIHEQYF.